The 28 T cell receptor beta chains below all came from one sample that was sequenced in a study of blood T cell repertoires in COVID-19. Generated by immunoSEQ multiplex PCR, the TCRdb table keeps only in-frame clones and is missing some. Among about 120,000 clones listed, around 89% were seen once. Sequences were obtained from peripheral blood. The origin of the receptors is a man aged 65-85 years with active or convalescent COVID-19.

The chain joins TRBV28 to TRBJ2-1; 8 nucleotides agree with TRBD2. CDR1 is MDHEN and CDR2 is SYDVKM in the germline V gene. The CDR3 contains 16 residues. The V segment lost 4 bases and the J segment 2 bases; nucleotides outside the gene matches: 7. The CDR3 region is CASSSLAAEAYNEQFF. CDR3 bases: TGTGCCAGCAGTTCACTAGCGGCGGAGGCCTACAATGAGCAGTTCTTC.

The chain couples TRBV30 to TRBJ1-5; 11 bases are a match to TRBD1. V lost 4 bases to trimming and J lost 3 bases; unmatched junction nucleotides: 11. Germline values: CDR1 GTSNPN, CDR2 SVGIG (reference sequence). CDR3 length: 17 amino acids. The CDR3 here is CAWTSGTGGFDNQPQHF. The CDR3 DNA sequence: TGTGCCTGGACTTCTGGGACAGGGGGTTTTGACAATCAGCCCCAGCATTTT. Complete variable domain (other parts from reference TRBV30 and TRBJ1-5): SQTIHQWPATLVQPVGSPLSLECTVEGTSNPNLYWYRQAAGRGLQLLFYSVGIGQISSEVPQNLSASRPQDRQFILSSKKLLLSDSGFYLCAWTSGTGGFDNQPQHFGDGTRLSIL.

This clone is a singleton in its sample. CDR3 coding DNA: TGCGCCAGCAGCTTGGAGGGGGGACAGGGGATGAACAATGAGCAGTTCTTC. Translating gives CASSLEGGQGMNNEQFF. This chain connects TRBV5-1 to TRBJ2-1; 10 nucleotides match TRBD1. Trimming removed 0 bases from V and 5 bases from J; junction bases left unmatched: 8. The CDR3 is made up of 17 amino acids. Germline assignment: CDR1 SGHRS and CDR2 YFSETQ.

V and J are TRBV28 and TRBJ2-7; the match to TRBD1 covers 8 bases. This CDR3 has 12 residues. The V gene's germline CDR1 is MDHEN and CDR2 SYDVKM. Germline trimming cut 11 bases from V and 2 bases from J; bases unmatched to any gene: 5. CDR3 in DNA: TGTGCCTCCGGACAGGGACCCTACGAGCAGTACTTC. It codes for CASGQGPYEQYF.

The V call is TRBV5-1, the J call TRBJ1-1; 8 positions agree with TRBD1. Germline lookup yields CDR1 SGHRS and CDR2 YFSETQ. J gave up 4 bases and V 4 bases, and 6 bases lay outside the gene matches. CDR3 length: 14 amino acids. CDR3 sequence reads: CASSPTDRVTEAFF. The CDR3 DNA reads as TGCGCCAGCAGCCCAACGGACAGGGTCACTGAAGCTTTCTTT. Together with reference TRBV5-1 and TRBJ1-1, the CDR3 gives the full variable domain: KAGVTQTPRYLIKTRGQQVTLSCSPISGHRSVSWYQQTPGQGLQFLFEYFSETQRNKGNFPGRFSGRQFSNSRSEMNVSTLELGDSALYLCASSPTDRVTEAFFGQGTRLTVV.

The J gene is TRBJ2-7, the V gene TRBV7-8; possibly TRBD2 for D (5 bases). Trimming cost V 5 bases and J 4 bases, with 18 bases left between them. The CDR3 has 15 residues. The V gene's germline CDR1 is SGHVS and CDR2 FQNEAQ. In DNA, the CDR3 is TGTGCCAGCAGCCGTCCCGGGTCGAGGGATTACGAGCAGTACTTC. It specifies CASSRPGSRDYEQYF.

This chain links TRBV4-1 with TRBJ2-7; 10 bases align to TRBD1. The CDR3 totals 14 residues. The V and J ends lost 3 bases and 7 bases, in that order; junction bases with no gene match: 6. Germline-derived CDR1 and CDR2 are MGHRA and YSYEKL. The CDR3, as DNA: TGCGCCAGCAGCCACGGGACAGGGGCGTCTGAGCAGTACTTC. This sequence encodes CASSHGTGASEQYF.

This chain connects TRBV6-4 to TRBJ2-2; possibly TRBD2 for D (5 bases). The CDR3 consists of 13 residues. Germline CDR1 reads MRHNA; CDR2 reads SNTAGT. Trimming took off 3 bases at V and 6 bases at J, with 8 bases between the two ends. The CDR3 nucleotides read TGTGCCAGCAGTGAAATGGGAGCCGGGGAGCTGTTTTTT. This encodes CASSEMGAGELFF.

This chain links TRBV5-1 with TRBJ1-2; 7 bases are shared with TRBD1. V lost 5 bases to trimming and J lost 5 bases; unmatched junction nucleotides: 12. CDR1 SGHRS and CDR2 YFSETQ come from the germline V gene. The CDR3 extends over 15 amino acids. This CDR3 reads CASSLRQGDQYGYTF. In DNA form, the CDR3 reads TGCGCCAGCAGTTTGAGGCAGGGGGATCAGTATGGCTACACCTTC.

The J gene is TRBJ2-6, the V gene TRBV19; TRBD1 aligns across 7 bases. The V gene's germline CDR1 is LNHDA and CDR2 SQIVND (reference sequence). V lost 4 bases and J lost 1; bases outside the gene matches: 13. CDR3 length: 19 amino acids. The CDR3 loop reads CASSREVYRGKSGANVLTF. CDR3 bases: TGTGCCAGTAGTAGGGAAGTATACAGGGGCAAATCTGGGGCCAACGTCCTGACTTTC.

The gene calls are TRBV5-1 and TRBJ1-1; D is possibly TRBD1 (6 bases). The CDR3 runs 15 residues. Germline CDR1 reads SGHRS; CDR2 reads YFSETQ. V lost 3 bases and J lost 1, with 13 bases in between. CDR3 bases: TGCGCCAGCAGCTCACGCGGACAGCAGAACACTGAAGCTTTCTTT. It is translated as CASSSRGQQNTEAFF.

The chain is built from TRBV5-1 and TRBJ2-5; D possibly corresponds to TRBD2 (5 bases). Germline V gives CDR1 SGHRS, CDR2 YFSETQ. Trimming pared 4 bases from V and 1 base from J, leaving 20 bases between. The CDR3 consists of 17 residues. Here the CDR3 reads CASSGYWTGVGQETQYF. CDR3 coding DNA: TGCGCCAGCAGCGGATATTGGACTGGGGTAGGCCAAGAGACCCAGTACTTC.

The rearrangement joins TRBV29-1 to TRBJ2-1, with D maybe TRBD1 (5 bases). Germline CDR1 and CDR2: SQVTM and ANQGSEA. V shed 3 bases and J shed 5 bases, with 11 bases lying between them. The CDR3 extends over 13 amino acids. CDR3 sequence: CSVEGLVDNEQFF. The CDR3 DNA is TGCAGCGTTGAGGGGCTAGTCGACAATGAGCAGTTCTTC.

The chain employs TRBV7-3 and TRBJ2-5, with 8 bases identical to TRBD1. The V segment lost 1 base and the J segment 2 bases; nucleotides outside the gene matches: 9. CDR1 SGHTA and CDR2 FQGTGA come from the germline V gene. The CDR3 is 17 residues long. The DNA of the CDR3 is TGTGCCAGCAGCTTAAAGGGGCCTTGGGACAGGCAAGAGACCCAGTACTTC. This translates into CASSLKGPWDRQETQYF.

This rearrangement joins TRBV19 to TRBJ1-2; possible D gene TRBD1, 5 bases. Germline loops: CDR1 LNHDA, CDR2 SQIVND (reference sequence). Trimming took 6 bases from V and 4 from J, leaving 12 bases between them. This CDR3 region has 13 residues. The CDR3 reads CASREGHGYGYTF. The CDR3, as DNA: TGTGCCAGTAGGGAAGGACACGGCTATGGCTACACCTTC.

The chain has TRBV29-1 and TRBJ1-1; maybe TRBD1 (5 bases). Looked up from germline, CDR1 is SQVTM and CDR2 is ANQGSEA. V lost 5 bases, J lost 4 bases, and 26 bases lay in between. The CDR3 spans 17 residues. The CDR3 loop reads CSVTRGVRRARVTEAFF. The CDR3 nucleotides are TGCAGCGTTACTAGGGGCGTTAGGAGGGCGCGCGTCACTGAAGCTTTCTTT. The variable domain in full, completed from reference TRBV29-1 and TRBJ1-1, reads SAVISQKPSRDICQRGTSLTIQCQVDSQVTMMFWYRQQPGQSLTLIATANQGSEATYESGFVIDKFPISRPNLTFSTLTVSNMSPEDSSIYLCSVTRGVRRARVTEAFFGQGTRLTVV.

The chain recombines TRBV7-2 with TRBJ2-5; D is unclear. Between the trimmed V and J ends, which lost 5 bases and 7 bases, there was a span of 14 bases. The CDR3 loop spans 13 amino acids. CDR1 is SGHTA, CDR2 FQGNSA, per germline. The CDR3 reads CASSMIVPGTQYF. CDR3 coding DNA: TGTGCCAGCAGCATGATAGTTCCGGGGACCCAGTACTTC.

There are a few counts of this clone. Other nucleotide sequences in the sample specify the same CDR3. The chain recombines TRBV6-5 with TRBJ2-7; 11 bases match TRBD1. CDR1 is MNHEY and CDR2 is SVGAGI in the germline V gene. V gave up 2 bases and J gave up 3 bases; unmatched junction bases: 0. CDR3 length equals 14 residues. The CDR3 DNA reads TGTGCCAGCAGTTACGGGACAGGGGGCTACGAGCAGTACTTC. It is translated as CASSYGTGGYEQYF.

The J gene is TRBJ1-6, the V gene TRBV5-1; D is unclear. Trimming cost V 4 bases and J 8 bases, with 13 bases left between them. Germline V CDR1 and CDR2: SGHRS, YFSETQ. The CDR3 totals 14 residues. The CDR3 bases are TGCGCCAGCAGCCCCGGACTGAGCGATTCACCCCTCCACTTT. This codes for CASSPGLSDSPLHF. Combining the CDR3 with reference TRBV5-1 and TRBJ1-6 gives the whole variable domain KAGVTQTPRYLIKTRGQQVTLSCSPISGHRSVSWYQQTPGQGLQFLFEYFSETQRNKGNFPGRFSGRQFSNSRSEMNVSTLELGDSALYLCASSPGLSDSPLHFGNGTRLTVT.

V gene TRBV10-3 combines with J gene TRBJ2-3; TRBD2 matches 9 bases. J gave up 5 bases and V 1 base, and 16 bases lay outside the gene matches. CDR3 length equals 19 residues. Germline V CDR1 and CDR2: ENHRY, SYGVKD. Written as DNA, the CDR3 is TGTGCCATCAGTGAGTTAGTAGCGGGAGCCGGGTACCTTGGAGATACGCAGTATTTT. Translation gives CAISELVAGAGYLGDTQYF.

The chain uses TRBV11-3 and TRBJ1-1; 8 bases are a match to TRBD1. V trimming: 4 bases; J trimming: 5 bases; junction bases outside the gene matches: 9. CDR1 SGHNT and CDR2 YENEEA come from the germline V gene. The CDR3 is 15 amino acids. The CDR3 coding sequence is TGTGCCAGCAGCTCGTCAGGGGGCCTAGGTACTGAAGCTTTCTTT. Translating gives CASSSSGGLGTEAFF.

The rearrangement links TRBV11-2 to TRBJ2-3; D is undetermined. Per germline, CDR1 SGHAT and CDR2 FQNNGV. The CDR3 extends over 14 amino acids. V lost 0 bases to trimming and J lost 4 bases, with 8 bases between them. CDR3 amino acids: CASSLDRSPDTQYF. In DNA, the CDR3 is TGTGCCAGCAGCTTAGATCGGAGTCCAGATACGCAGTATTTT. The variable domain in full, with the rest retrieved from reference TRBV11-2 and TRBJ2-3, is EAGVAQSPRYKIIEKRQSVAFWCNPISGHATLYWYQQILGQGPKLLIQFQNNGVVDDSQLPKDRFSAERLKGVDSTLKIQPAKLEDSAVYLCASSLDRSPDTQYFGPGTRLTVL.

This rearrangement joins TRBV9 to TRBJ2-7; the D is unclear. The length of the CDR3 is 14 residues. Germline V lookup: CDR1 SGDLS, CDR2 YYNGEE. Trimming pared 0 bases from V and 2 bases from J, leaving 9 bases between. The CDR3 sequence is CASSVDPNPYEQYF. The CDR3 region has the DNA TGTGCCAGCAGCGTAGATCCTAACCCCTACGAGCAGTACTTC.

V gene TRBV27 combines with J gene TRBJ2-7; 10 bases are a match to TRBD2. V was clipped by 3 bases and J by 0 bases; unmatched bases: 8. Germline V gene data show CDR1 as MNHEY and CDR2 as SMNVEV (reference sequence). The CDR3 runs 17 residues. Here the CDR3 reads CASSFPLGTSDSYEQYF. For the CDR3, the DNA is TGTGCCAGCAGTTTCCCCCTCGGGACTAGCGACTCCTACGAGCAGTACTTC.

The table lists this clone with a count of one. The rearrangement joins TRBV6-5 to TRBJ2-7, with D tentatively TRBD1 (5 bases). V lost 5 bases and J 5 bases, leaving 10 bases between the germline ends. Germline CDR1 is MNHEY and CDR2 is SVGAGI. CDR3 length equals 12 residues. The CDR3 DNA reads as TGTGCCAGCAGTAACAGGCAGAACGAGCAGTACTTC. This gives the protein CASSNRQNEQYF.

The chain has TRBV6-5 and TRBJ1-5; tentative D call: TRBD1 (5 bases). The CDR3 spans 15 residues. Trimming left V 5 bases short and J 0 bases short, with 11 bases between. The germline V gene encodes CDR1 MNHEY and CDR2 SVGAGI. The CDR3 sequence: CASSRGTPSNQPQHF. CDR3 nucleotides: TGTGCCAGCAGTAGGGGCACCCCTAGCAATCAGCCCCAGCATTTT.

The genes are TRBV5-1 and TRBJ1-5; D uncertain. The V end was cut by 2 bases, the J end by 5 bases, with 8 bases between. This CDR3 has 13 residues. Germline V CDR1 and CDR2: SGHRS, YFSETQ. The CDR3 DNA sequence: TGCGCCAGCAGCTTCCAGGCTGATCAGCCCCAGCATTTT. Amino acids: CASSFQADQPQHF.

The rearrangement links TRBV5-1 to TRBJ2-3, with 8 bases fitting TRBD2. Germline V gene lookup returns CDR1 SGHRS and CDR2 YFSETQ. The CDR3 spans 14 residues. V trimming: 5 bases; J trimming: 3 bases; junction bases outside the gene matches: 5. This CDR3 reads CASRISGKTDTQYF. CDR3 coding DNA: TGCGCCAGCAGAATTAGCGGGAAGACAGATACGCAGTATTTT.